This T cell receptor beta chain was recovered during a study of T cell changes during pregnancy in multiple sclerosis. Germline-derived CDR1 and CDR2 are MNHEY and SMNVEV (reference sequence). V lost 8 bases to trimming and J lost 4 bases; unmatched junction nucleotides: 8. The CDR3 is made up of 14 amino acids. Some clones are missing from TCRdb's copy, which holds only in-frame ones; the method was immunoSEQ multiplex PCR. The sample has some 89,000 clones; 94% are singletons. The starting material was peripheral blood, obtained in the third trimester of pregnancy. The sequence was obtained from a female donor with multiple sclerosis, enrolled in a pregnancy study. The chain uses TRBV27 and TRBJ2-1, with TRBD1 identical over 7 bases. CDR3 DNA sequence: TGTGCCAGCGGTAGGGACAGAAGGTACAATGAGCAGTTCTTC. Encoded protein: CASGRDRRYNEQFF.